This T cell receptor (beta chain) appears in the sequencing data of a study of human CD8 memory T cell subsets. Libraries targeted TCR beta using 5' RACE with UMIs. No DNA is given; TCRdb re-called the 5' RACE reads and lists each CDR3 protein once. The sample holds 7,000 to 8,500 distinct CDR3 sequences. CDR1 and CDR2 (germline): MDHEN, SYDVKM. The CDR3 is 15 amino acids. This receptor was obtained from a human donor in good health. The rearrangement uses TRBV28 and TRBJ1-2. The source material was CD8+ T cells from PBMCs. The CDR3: CASSQVVTLQYGYTF.